This T cell receptor (beta chain) was found in a study of cytomegalovirus exposure and HLA in healthy donors. Libraries were prepared by immunoSEQ multiplex PCR; TCRdb keeps only in-frame clonotypes and omits some of them. This table holds more than 60,000 clones, just over 95% found once. Germline CDR1 is SGHTA and CDR2 is FQGTGA. Trimming stripped 4 bases from V and 10 bases from J, with 14 bases between. CDR3 length: 13 amino acids. The sample consisted of PBMCs. The TCR was taken from a woman aged 18 to 35 in good health and CMV-seropositive. This sequence joins TRBV7-3 and TRBJ2-1; the D gene is possibly TRBD2 (6 bases). This CDR3 is CASSSGGPGEQFF. CDR3 nucleotides: TGTGCCAGCAGCTCCGGAGGGCCAGGAGAGCAGTTCTTC.